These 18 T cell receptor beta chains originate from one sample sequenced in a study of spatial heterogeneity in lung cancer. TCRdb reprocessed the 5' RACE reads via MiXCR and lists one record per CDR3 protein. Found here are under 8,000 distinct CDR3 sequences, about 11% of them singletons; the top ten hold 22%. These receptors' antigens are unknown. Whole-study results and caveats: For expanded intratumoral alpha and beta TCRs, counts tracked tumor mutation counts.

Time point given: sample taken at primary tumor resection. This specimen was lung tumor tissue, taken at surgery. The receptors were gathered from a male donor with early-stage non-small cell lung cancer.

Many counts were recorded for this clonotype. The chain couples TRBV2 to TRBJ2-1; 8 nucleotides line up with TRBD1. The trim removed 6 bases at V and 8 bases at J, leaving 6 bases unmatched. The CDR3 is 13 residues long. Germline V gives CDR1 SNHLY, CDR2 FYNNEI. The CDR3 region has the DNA TGTGCCAGCAGAGGACAGGGCATCGATGAGCAGTTCTTC. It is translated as CASRGQGIDEQFF.

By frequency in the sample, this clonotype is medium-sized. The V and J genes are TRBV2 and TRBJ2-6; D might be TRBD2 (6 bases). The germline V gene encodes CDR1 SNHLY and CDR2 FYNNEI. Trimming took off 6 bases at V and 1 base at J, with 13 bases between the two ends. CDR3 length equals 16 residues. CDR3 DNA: TGTGCCAGCAGGGGGGGTGGCCCTTCTGGGGCCAACGTCCTGACTTTC. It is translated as CASRGGGPSGANVLTF.

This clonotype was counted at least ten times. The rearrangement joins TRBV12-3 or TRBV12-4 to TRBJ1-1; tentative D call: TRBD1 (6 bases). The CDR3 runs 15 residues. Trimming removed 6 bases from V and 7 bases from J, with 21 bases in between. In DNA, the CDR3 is TGTGCCAGCAGACCGGACACAGGGATGTTTGGTGAAGCTTTCTTT. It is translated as CASRPDTGMFGEAFF.

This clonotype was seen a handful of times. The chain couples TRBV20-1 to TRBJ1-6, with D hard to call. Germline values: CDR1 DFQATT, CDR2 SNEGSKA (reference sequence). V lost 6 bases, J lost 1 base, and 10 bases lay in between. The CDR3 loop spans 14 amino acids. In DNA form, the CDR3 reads TGCAGTGCCCACGTGCGATCCTATAATTCACCCCTCCACTTT. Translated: CSAHVRSYNSPLHF.

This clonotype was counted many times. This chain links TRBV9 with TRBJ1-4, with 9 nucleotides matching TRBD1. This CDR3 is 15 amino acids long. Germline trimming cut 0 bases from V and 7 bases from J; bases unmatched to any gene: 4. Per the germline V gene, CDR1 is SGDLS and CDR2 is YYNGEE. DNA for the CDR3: TGTGCCAGCAGCGTAGAGGGGACAGGGCGTGAAAAACTGTTTTTT. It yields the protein CASSVEGTGREKLFF. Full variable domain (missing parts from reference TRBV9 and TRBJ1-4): DSGVTQTPKHLITATGQRVTLRCSPRSGDLSVYWYQQSLDQGLQFLIQYYNGEERAKGNILERFSAQQFPDLHSELNLSSLELGDSALYFCASSVEGTGREKLFFGSGTQLSVL.

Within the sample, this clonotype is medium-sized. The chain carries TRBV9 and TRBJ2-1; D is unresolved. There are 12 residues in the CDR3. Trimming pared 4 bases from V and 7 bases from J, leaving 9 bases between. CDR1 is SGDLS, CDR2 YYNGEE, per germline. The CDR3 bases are TGTGCCAGCAGCTCGTTCGAGAATGAGCAGTTCTTC. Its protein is CASSSFENEQFF. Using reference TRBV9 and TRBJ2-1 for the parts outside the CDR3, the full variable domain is DSGVTQTPKHLITATGQRVTLRCSPRSGDLSVYWYQQSLDQGLQFLIQYYNGEERAKGNILERFSAQQFPDLHSELNLSSLELGDSALYFCASSSFENEQFFGPGTRLTVL.

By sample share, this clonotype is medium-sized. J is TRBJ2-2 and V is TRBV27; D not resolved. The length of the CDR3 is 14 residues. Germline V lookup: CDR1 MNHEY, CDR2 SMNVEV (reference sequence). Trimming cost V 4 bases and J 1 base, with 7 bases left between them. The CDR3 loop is CASSWVGNTGELFF. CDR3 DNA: TGTGCCAGCAGTTGGGTGGGGAACACCGGGGAGCTGTTTTTT.

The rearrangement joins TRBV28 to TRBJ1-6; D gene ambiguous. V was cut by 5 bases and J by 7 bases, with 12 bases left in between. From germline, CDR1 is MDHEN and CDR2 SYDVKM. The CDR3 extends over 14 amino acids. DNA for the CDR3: TGTGCCAGCAGTCTCACTAACAGCAATTCACCCCTCCACTTT. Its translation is CASSLTNSNSPLHF.

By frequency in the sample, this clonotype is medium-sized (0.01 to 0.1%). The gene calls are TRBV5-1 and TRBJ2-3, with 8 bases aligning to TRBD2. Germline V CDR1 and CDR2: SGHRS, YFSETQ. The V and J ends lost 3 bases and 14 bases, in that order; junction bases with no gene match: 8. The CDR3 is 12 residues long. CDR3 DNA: TGCGCCAGCAGCTATACCGGGACTAGTCGGTATTTT. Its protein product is CASSYTGTSRYF.

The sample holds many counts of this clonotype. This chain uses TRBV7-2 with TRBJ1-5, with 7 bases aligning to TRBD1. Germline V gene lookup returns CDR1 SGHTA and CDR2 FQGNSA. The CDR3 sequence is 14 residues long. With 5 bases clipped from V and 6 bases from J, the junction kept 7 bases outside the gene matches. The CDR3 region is CASSQTGYTQPQHF. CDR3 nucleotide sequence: TGTGCCAGCAGCCAGACAGGGTATACTCAGCCCCAGCATTTT.

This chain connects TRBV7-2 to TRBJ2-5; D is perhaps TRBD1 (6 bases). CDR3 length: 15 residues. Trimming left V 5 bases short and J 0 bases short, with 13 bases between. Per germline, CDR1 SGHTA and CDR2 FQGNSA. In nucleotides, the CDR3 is TGTGCCAGCAGCCTCCACGGGACAAACCAAGAGACCCAGTACTTC. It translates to CASSLHGTNQETQYF.

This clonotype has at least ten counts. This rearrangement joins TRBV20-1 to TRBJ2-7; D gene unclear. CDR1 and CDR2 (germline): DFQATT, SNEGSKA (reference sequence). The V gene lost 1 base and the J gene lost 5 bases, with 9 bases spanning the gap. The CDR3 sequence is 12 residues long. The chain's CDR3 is CSARALTDEQYF. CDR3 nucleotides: TGCAGTGCTAGAGCACTCACCGACGAGCAGTACTTC.

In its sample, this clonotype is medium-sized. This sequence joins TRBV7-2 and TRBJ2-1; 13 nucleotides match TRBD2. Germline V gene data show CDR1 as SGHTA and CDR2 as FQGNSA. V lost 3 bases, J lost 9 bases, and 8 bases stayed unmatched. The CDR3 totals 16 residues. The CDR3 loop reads CASSFAGTSGTGEQFF. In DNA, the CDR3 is TGTGCCAGCAGCTTTGCCGGGACTAGCGGGACTGGTGAGCAGTTCTTC.

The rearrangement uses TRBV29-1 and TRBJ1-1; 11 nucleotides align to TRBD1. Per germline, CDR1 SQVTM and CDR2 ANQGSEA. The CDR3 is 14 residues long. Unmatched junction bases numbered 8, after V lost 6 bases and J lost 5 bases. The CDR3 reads CSVFSDRGQTEAFF. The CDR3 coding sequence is TGCAGCGTCTTTTCGGACAGGGGGCAGACTGAAGCTTTCTTT.

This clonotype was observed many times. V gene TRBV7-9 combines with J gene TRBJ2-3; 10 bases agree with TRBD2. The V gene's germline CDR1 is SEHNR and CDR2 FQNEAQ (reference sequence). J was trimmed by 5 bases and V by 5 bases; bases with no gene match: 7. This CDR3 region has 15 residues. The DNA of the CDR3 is TGTGCCAGCAGCCCCCTAGCGGGAGAGGGAGATACGCAGTATTTT. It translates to CASSPLAGEGDTQYF.

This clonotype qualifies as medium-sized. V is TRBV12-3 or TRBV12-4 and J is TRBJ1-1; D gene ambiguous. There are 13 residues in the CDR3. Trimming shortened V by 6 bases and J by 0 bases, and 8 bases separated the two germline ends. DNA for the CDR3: TGTGCCAGCAGGGCAACTTTGAACACTGAAGCTTTCTTT. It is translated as CASRATLNTEAFF.

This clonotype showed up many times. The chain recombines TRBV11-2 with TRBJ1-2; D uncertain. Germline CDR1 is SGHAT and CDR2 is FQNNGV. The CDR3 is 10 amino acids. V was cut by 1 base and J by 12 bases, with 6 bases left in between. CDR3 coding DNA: TGTGCCAGCAGCTTAGTATCCCACACCTTC. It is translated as CASSLVSHTF. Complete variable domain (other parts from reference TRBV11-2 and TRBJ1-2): EAGVAQSPRYKIIEKRQSVAFWCNPISGHATLYWYQQILGQGPKLLIQFQNNGVVDDSQLPKDRFSAERLKGVDSTLKIQPAKLEDSAVYLCASSLVSHTFGSGTRLTVV.

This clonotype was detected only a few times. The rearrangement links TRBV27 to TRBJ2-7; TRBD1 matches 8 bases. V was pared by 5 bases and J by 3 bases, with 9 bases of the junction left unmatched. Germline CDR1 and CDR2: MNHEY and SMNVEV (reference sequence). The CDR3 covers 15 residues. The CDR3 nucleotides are TGTGCCAGCAGTCCTACGGGGACAGGAGGCTACGAGCAGTACTTC. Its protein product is CASSPTGTGGYEQYF.